This T cell receptor (beta chain) was recorded in a study of shared clonotypes between healthy human individuals. Sequencing was performed with immunoSEQ multiplex PCR; in TCRdb, only in-frame clones are kept and a portion is missing. The table lists some 2.4 million clones, 80% to 95% of them singletons. General observations from the study: Represented diversity, genetic and exposure-history alike, was limited by few donors.

This CDR3 region has 15 residues. In germline, CDR1 is MNHEY, CDR2 SMNVEV (reference sequence). V trimming: 3 bases; J trimming: 5 bases; junction bases outside the gene matches: 6. Donors were healthy HIV-negative adults without recent acute infections or vaccinations. Comments on this clone: The antigen remains unidentified.

Sequences were obtained from naive CD4+ T cells from PBMCs. Subset described: CD45RA+ positively selected. The sequence was collected from a man younger than 35 in good health. Some clones in this sample may be carry-over from other donors' samples. The chain links TRBV27 to TRBJ2-1; 8 nucleotides align to TRBD2. CDR3 nucleotides: TGTGCCAGCAGTTTCATAGCGGGGTGGGACAATGAGCAGTTCTTC. Translated: CASSFIAGWDNEQFF.